This TCR beta chain originates from a study of regulatory T cells in long-lasting Graves disease. The time point is: newly diagnosed GD, antithyroid drugs for less than 3 months. From PBMCs, RNA was extracted and then used to make the TCR library. This clonotype was picked up many times. Arm-PCR of CDR3 regions with iRepertoire HTBI primers generated TCR beta libraries. TCRdb redid the calling of the multiplex PCR reads with MiXCR, one entry per CDR3 protein. Of roughly 400,000 distinct CDR3 sequences in the sample, over 12% were seen once. These data were also reused for a study on T cells in Graves' hyperthyroidism and ophthalmopathy. As reported in that work: Diagnostic assessment was based on clinical symptoms, serum thyroxine and TRAb, thyroid ultrasound and orbital computed tomography.

This clonotype was sampled from a woman aged 40 to 50 with Graves disease. The sample here was peripheral blood mononuclear cells (PBMCs), taken at new diagnosis, from a patient treated with antithyroid drugs.

The CDR3 DNA follows: TGTGCCATCAGTGGGGACAGGGGCAATGAGCAGTTCTTC. This translates into CAISGDRGNEQFF. This chain joins TRBV10-3 and TRBJ2-1; TRBD1 matches at 10 bases. Trimming at V came to 4 bases and at J to 6 bases, leaving 0 bases not matched to a gene. Germline assignment: CDR1 ENHRY and CDR2 SYGVKD. This CDR3 region has 13 residues.